Listed below are T cell receptor beta chains from one sample, sequenced in a study of T cell repertoires in MIS-A myocarditis. TCRdb keeps only in-frame clones here, not all; method: immunoSEQ multiplex PCR. Of about 15,000 clones in the sample, roughly 74% are singletons; the top ten hold roughly 61%. The sequenced sample consisted of left ventricle heart tissue obtained at autopsy. The receptor set was obtained from a man between 18 and 35 years old with fulminant myocarditis from multisystem inflammatory syndrome in adults (MIS-A) after COVID-19. CDR3s include the opening cysteine and the closing phenylalanine or tryptophan. D genes are given only for firm matches. The listing skips clone size in some rows; elsewhere it reads once, few, many or a size class.

D gene: .
V gene: TRBV5-8
J gene: TRBJ2-2
clone size: .
CDR3 DNA: TGTGCCAGCAGCTGGGAGAACACCGGGGAGCTGTTTTTT
CDR3 protein: CASSWENTGELFF

D gene: .
V gene: TRBV10-3
J gene: TRBJ1-1
clone size: once
CDR3 DNA: TGTGCCGTACAGGATCCGAACACTGAAGCTTTCTTT
CDR3 protein: CAVQDPNTEAFF

D gene: .
V gene: TRBV2
J gene: TRBJ2-6
clone size: once
CDR3 DNA: TGTGCCAGCAAAGTCGACTCTGGGGCCAACGTCCTGACTTTC
CDR3 protein: CASKVDSGANVLTF

D gene: TRBD1
V gene: TRBV11-2
J gene: TRBJ2-7
clone size: .
CDR3 DNA: TGTGCCAGCAGCTTTGGGACAGGGGACTACGAGCAGTACTTC
CDR3 protein: CASSFGTGDYEQYF

D gene: TRBD1
V gene: TRBV5-5
J gene: TRBJ2-7
clone size: .
CDR3 DNA: TGTGCCAGCAGCCCGCGACAGGGGATTGACGAGCAGTACTTC
CDR3 protein: CASSPRQGIDEQYF

D gene: .
V gene: TRBV10-3
J gene: TRBJ2-5
clone size: .
CDR3 DNA: TGTGCCATCAAACGGACAGAAGAAGAGACCCAGTACTTC
CDR3 protein: CAIKRTEEETQYF

D gene: .
V gene: TRBV5-4
J gene: TRBJ1-1
clone size: .
CDR3 DNA: TGTGCCAGCAGCTTGGAACAGCGTGAAGCTTTCTTT
CDR3 protein: CASSLEQREAFF

D gene: .
V gene: TRBV30
J gene: TRBJ1-3
clone size: .
CDR3 DNA: TGTGCCTGGACCCCCGGATACTCTGGAAACACCATATATTTT
CDR3 protein: CAWTPGYSGNTIYF

D gene: TRBD1
V gene: TRBV5-6
J gene: TRBJ2-1
clone size: few
CDR3 DNA: TGTGCCAGCAGCTTCACAGGGGGCACCTACAATGAGCAGTTCTTC
CDR3 protein: CASSFTGGTYNEQFF

D gene: .
V gene: TRBV28
J gene: TRBJ1-2
clone size: .
CDR3 DNA: TGTGCCAGCAGTTTTAGGGGGGCGCGGGGCTACACCTTC
CDR3 protein: CASSFRGARGYTF

D gene: TRBD2
V gene: TRBV19
J gene: TRBJ2-1
clone size: .
CDR3 DNA: TGTGCCAGTAGTACCCCAAGCCTCGTCACTAGCGGGACCCACAATGAGCAGTTCTTC
CDR3 protein: CASSTPSLVTSGTHNEQFF

D gene: .
V gene: TRBV6-1
J gene: TRBJ2-4
clone size: .
CDR3 DNA: TGTGCCAGCAGTGAAGCGGTTTGGGGTGGTGGGGCCAAAAACATTCAGTACTTC
CDR3 protein: CASSEAVWGGGAKNIQYF

D gene: TRBD1
V gene: TRBV28
J gene: TRBJ1-2
clone size: .
CDR3 DNA: TGTGCGGCCGGGGACAGGGGCTATGGCTACACCTTC
CDR3 protein: CAAGDRGYGYTF

D gene: .
V gene: TRBV7-3
J gene: TRBJ1-1
clone size: .
CDR3 DNA: TGTGCCAGCAGCTTCGACCCGAACACTGAAGCTTTCTTT
CDR3 protein: CASSFDPNTEAFF

D gene: .
V gene: TRBV5-6
J gene: TRBJ2-1
clone size: .
CDR3 DNA: TGTGCCAGCAGCTTGGGGGCGGGCCAGAATGAGCAGTTCTTC
CDR3 protein: CASSLGAGQNEQFF

D gene: .
V gene: TRBV4-3
J gene: TRBJ1-2
clone size: .
CDR3 DNA: TGCGCCAGCAGCCAAGATGAAGACCGAGGGGGCTACACCTTC
CDR3 protein: CASSQDEDRGGYTF

D gene: .
V gene: TRBV4-2
J gene: TRBJ2-5
clone size: .
CDR3 DNA: TGTGCCAGCAGCCAATGGGGGAGGTACCAAGAGACCCAGTACTTC
CDR3 protein: CASSQWGRYQETQYF

D gene: TRBD1
V gene: TRBV6-5
J gene: TRBJ1-6
clone size: .
CDR3 DNA: TGTGCCAGCAGTAACCTACCAGGGGGGGATTCACCCCTCCACTTT
CDR3 protein: CASSNLPGGDSPLHF

D gene: TRBD1
V gene: TRBV5-1
J gene: TRBJ1-4
clone size: .
CDR3 DNA: TGCGCCAGCAGCTCGGCAGGGGGCGAAAAACTGTTTTTT
CDR3 protein: CASSSAGGEKLFF

D gene: .
V gene: TRBV5-6
J gene: TRBJ1-2
clone size: .
CDR3 DNA: TGTGCCAGCGGGAAAGAGGGGAATGGCTACACCTTC
CDR3 protein: CASGKEGNGYTF

D gene: .
V gene: TRBV28
J gene: TRBJ1-2
clone size: .
CDR3 DNA: TGTGCCAGCAGTTTATATTCCAGGGGACTGATGAACTATGGCTACACCTTC
CDR3 protein: CASSLYSRGLMNYGYTF

D gene: .
V gene: TRBV11-2
J gene: TRBJ1-3
clone size: .
CDR3 DNA: TGTGCCAGCAGCGACGGGAGCAACTCTGGAAACACCATATATTTT
CDR3 protein: CASSDGSNSGNTIYF

D gene: TRBD2
V gene: TRBV4-1
J gene: TRBJ2-1
clone size: .
CDR3 DNA: TGCGCCAGCAGCCCGCGGACTAGCGGGAGTAGATCCTACAATGAGCAGTTCTTC
CDR3 protein: CASSPRTSGSRSYNEQFF

D gene: .
V gene: TRBV21-1
J gene: TRBJ2-3
clone size: .
CDR3 DNA: TGTGCCAGCAGCAAACGAGGACAGCGCACAGATACGCAGTATTTT
CDR3 protein: CASSKRGQRTDTQYF

D gene: .
V gene: TRBV5-1
J gene: TRBJ2-3
clone size: once
CDR3 DNA: TGCGCCAGCAGCTTGTTTCTAGCCCTCGAGGTGGCAGATACGCAGTATTTT
CDR3 protein: CASSLFLALEVADTQYF

D gene: TRBD2
V gene: TRBV27
J gene: TRBJ2-1
clone size: large
CDR3 DNA: TGTGCCAGCACGTGGACTAGCGGCTCCTACAATGAGCAGTTCTTC
CDR3 protein: CASTWTSGSYNEQFF

D gene: .
V gene: TRBV10-3
J gene: TRBJ2-2
clone size: .
CDR3 DNA: TGTGCCAGCGCCTCACTAGCCACCGGGGAGCTGTTTTTT
CDR3 protein: CASASLATGELFF

D gene: .
V gene: TRBV19
J gene: TRBJ1-2
clone size: .
CDR3 DNA: TGTGCCAGTAGTATAGCAGGCCAGGGATCCTATGGCTACACCTTC
CDR3 protein: CASSIAGQGSYGYTF

D gene: .
V gene: TRBV3-1/TRBV3-2
J gene: TRBJ2-7
clone size: once
CDR3 DNA: TGTGCCACCCCCCCAGGGGACGAGGTCTACGAGCAGTACTTC
CDR3 protein: CATPPGDEVYEQYF

D gene: TRBD2
V gene: TRBV11-1
J gene: TRBJ2-1
clone size: few
CDR3 DNA: TGTGCCAGCAGCTTAGGTACTAGCGGGCTATTCAATGAGCAGTTCTTC
CDR3 protein: CASSLGTSGLFNEQFF

D gene: .
V gene: TRBV11-3
J gene: TRBJ2-1
clone size: .
CDR3 DNA: TGTGCCAGCAGCTTAGGGCACAGCTCCAATGAGCAGTTCTTC
CDR3 protein: CASSLGHSSNEQFF

D gene: .
V gene: TRBV30
J gene: TRBJ2-1
clone size: once
CDR3 DNA: TGTGCCTGGGGGGGCGGCGGATACAATGAGCAGTTCTTC
CDR3 protein: CAWGGGGYNEQFF

D gene: .
V gene: TRBV28
J gene: TRBJ2-3
clone size: .
CDR3 DNA: TGTGCCAGCAGTTTTGGAGGCTCCGGGACCTCGGATACGCAGTATTTT
CDR3 protein: CASSFGGSGTSDTQYF

D gene: .
V gene: TRBV19
J gene: TRBJ2-3
clone size: .
CDR3 DNA: TGTGCCAGTAGTTGGGGTGGGGGCACAGATACGCAGTATTTT
CDR3 protein: CASSWGGGTDTQYF